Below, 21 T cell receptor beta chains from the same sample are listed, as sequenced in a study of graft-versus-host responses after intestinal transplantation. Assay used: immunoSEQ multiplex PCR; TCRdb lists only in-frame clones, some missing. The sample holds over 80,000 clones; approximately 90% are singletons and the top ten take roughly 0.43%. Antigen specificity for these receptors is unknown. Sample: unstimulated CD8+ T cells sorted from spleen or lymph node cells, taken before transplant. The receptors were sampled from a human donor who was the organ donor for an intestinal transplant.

The CDR3 loop is CARSLTAGWGSGSYEQYF. CDR3 DNA sequence: TGTGCCAGAAGCTTGACAGCGGGTTGGGGTTCAGGGTCCTACGAGCAGTACTTC. This chain connects TRBV5-3 to TRBJ2-7; D may be TRBD2 (6 bases). TRBV5-3 is treated as an ORF (open reading frame) with a function not yet certain. V lost 1 base and J lost 1, with 21 bases in between. CDR3 length: 18 amino acids.

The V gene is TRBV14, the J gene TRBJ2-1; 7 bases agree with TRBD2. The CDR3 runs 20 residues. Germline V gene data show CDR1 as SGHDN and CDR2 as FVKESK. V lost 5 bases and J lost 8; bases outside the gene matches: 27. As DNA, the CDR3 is TGTGCCAGCAGCTCCCAACCTCCGTACGGACTAGTCCTCCGGGGGGATGAGCAGTTCTTC. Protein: CASSSQPPYGLVLRGDEQFF.

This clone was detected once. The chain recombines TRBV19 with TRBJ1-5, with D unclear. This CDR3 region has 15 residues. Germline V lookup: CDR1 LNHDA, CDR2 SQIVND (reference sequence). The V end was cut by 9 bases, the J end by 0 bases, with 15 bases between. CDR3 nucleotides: TGTGCCAGCACCCCGGGTCCCTATAGCAATCAGCCCCAGCATTTT. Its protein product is CASTPGPYSNQPQHF.

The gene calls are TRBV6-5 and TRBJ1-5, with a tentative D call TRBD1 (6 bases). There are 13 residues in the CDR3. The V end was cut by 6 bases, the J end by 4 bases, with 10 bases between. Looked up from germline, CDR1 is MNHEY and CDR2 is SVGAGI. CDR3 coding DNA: TGTGCCAGCAGCGCAACAGGGAATCAGCCCCAGCATTTT. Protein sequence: CASSATGNQPQHF.

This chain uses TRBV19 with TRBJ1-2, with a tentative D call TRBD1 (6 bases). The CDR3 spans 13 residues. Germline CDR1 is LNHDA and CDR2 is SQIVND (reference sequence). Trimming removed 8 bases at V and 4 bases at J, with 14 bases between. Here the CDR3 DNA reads TGTGCCAGTGAGGGGGACGGCGGCTATGGCTACACCTTC. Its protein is CASEGDGGYGYTF. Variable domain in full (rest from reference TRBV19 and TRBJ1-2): DGGITQSPKYLFRKEGQNVTLSCEQNLNHDAMYWYRQDPGQGLRLIYYSQIVNDFQKGDIAEGYSVSREKKESFPLTVTSAQKNPTAFYLCASEGDGGYGYTFGSGTRLTVV.

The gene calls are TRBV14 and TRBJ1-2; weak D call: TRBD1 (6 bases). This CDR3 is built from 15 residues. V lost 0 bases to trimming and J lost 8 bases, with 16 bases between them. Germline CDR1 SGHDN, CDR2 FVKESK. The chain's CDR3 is CASSQDNRVLRGYTF. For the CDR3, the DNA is TGTGCCAGCAGCCAAGATAACAGGGTCCTGCGAGGCTACACCTTC.

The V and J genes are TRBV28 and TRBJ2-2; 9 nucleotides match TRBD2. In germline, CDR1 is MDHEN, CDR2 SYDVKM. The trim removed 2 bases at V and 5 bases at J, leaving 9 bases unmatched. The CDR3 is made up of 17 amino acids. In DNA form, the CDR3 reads TGTGCCAGCAGTTTAGCGTCTAGCGGGGAGGTTACCGGGGAGCTGTTTTTT. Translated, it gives CASSLASSGEVTGELFF.

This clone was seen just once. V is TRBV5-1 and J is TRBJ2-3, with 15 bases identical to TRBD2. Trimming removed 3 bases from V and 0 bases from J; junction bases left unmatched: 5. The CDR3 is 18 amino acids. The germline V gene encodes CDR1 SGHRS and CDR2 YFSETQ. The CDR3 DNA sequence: TGCGCCAGCAGCTCGGGACTAGCGGGGGGCCCTAGCACAGATACGCAGTATTTT. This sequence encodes CASSSGLAGGPSTDTQYF.

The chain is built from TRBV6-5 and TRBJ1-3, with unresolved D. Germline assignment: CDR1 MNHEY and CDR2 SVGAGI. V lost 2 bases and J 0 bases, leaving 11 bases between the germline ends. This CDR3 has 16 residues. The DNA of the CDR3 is TGTGCCAGCAGTTACCCTAAGAGATCCTCTGGAAACACCATATATTTT. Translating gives CASSYPKRSSGNTIYF.

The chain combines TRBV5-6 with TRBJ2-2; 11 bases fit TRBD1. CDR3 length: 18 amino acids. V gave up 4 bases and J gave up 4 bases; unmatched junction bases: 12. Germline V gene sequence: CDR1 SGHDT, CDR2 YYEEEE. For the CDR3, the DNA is TGTGCCAGCAGCCCACCCCCGCGGGACAGGGGGTTCACCGGGGAGCTGTTTTTT. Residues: CASSPPPRDRGFTGELFF. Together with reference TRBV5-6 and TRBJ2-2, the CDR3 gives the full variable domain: DAGVTQSPTHLIKTRGQQVTLRCSPKSGHDTVSWYQQALGQGPQFIFQYYEEEERQRGNFPDRFSGHQFPNYSSELNVNALLLGDSALYLCASSPPPRDRGFTGELFFGEGSRLTVL.

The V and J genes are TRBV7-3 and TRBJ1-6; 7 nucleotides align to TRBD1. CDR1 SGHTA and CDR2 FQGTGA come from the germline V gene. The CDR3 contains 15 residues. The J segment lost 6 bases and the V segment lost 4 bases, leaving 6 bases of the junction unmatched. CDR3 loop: CASSSQGLGNSPLHF. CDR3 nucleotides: TGTGCCAGCAGCTCACAGGGGCTGGGTAATTCACCCCTCCACTTT.

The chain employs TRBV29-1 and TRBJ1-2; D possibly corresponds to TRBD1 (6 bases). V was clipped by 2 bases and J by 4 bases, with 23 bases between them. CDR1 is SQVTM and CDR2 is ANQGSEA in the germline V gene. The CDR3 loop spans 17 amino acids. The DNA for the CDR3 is TGCAGCGTTGAATCCTACACGCCGGGACATGGGCTCTATGGCTACACCTTC. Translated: CSVESYTPGHGLYGYTF.

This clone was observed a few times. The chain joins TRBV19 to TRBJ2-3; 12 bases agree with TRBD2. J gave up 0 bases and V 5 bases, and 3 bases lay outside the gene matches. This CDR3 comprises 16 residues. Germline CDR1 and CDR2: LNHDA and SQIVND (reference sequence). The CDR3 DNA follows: TGTGCCAGTAGTTGGACTAGCGGGGTGAGCACAGATACGCAGTATTTT. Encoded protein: CASSWTSGVSTDTQYF.

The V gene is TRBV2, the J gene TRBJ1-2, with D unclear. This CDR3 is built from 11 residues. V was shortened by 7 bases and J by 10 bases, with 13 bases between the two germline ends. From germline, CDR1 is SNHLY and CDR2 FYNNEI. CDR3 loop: CASTGEGSYTF. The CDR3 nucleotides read TGTGCCAGCACGGGCGAGGGTTCCTACACCTTC. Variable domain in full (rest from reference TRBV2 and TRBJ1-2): EPEVTQTPSHQVTQMGQEVILRCVPISNHLYFYWYRQILGQKVEFLVSFYNNEISEKSEIFDDQFSVERPDGSNFTLKIRSTKLEDSAMYFCASTGEGSYTFGSGTRLTVV.

The CDR3 loop is CASSITDNQPQHF. The CDR3 DNA reads TGTGCCAGTAGTATAACAGACAATCAGCCCCAGCATTTT. The rearrangement uses TRBV19 and TRBJ1-5; D not resolved. CDR3 length: 13 amino acids. Looked up from germline, CDR1 is LNHDA and CDR2 is SQIVND (reference sequence). The germline V and J ends were trimmed by 2 bases and 3 bases, with 5 bases remaining between them.

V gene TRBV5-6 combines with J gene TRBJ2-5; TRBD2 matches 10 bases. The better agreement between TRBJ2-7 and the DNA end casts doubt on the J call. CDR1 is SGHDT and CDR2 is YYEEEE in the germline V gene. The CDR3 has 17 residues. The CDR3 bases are TGTGCCAGCAGCGGAGGGGGAGCGGGGGGGCCCACCTACGAGCAGTACTTC. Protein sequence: CASSGGGAGGPTYEQYF.

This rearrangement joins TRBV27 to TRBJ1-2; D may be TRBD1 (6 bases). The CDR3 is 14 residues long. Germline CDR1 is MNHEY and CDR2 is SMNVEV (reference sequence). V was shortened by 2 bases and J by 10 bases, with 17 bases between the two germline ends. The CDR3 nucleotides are TGTGCCAGCAGTTTAGGTCAGGGGCCCTGGGACTACACCTTC. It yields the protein CASSLGQGPWDYTF.

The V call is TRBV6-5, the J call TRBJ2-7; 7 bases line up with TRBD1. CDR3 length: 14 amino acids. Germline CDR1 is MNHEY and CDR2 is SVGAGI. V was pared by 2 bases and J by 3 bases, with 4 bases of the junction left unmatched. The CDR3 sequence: CASSYRGHDYEQYF. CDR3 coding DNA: TGTGCCAGCAGTTACAGGGGGCATGACTACGAGCAGTACTTC.

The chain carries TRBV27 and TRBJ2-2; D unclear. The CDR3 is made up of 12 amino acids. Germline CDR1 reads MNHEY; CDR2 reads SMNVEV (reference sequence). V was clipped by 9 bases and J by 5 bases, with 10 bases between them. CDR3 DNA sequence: TGTGCCAGTTCGAGGCCGACCGGGGAGCTGTTTTTT. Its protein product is CASSRPTGELFF.

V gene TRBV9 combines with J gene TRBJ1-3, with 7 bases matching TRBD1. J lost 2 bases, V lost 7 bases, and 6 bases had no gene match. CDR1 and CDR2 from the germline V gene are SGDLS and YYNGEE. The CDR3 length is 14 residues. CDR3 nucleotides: TGTGCCAGCGGCGAGGGGGCGCCTGGAAACACCATATATTTT. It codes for CASGEGAPGNTIYF.

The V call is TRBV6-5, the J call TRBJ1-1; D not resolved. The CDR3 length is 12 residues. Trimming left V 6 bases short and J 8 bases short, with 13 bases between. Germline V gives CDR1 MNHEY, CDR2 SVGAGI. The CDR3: CASSRTGVEAFF. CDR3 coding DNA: TGTGCCAGCAGCCGGACCGGGGTCGAAGCTTTCTTT.